Reported below is one T cell receptor beta chain. Produced via immunoSEQ multiplex PCR; TCRdb's table is partial and in-frame only. Of under 500,000 clones in the sample, more than 80% were seen once. Germline-derived CDR1 and CDR2 are SGDLS and YYNGEE. Germline trimming cut 3 bases from V and 0 bases from J; bases unmatched to any gene: 6. The CDR3 totals 16 residues. The data stem from a study of blood T cell repertoires in COVID-19. Study background: Some COVID-19 samples were acute and others convalescent; all came from the United States, Italy and Spain.

The study recruited people aged about 18 to 95 years across roughly 23 US areas. Grouping used clinical history reported by participants in a survey and questionnaire. The specimen sequenced was PBMCs or T cells enriched from blood (not recorded which). This receptor was taken from a man aged 30 to 45 who had recovered from COVID-19. The rearrangement links TRBV9 to TRBJ2-3; 8 bases match TRBD2. CDR3 DNA sequence: TGTGCCAGCAGCGCCCTAGCGGGTACTAGCACAGATACGCAGTATTTT. Protein sequence: CASSALAGTSTDTQYF.